A single sample is the source of the 26 T cell receptor beta chains below, sequenced in a study of blood T cell repertoires in COVID-19. The protocol was immunoSEQ multiplex PCR, while the TCRdb copy is restricted to in-frame clones and leaves out a portion. Among roughly 240,000 clones listed, around 89% were seen once. The sample taken for sequencing was PBMCs or T cells enriched from blood (not recorded which). All receptors come from a man aged 45-65 years who had been exposed to COVID-19.

The J gene is TRBJ1-5, the V gene TRBV19, with D tentatively TRBD1 (5 bases). There are 15 residues in the CDR3. V was trimmed by 5 bases and J by 6 bases, leaving 17 bases between them. In germline, CDR1 is LNHDA, CDR2 SQIVND (reference sequence). This CDR3 is CASSPWGGERQPQHF. Here the CDR3 DNA reads TGTGCCAGTAGTCCTTGGGGAGGGGAACGTCAGCCCCAGCATTTT.

As concerns this clone: Distinct nucleotide sequences in the sample also encode this CDR3. CDR3 amino acids: CASSSDRGTEAFF. CDR3 bases: TGTGCCAGCTCAAGCGACAGGGGCACTGAAGCTTTCTTT. The chain has TRBV18 and TRBJ1-1; 8 bases agree with TRBD1. From germline, CDR1 is KGHSH and CDR2 LQKENI. V dropped 5 bases and J dropped 4; count of bases not matched to a gene: 3. This CDR3 contains 13 residues.

The rearrangement uses TRBV30 and TRBJ2-5; the match to TRBD2 covers 9 bases. Germline loops: CDR1 GTSNPN, CDR2 SVGIG (reference sequence). The V segment lost 0 bases and the J segment 1 base; nucleotides outside the gene matches: 12. This CDR3 is built from 18 residues. Here the CDR3 reads CAWSVRGTLAGTQETQYF. The CDR3 region has the DNA TGTGCCTGGAGTGTACGAGGGACGCTAGCGGGAACCCAAGAGACCCAGTACTTC. The whole variable domain, filled in from reference TRBV30 and TRBJ2-5, reads SQTIHQWPATLVQPVGSPLSLECTVEGTSNPNLYWYRQAAGRGLQLLFYSVGIGQISSEVPQNLSASRPQDRQFILSSKKLLLSDSGFYLCAWSVRGTLAGTQETQYFGPGTRLLVL.

This chain joins TRBV5-1 and TRBJ1-2; D ambiguous. The germline V gene has CDR1 SGHRS and CDR2 YFSETQ. There are 15 residues in the CDR3. V lost 1 base and J lost 6, with 16 bases in between. The CDR3 bases are TGCGCCAGCAGCTTGCAAGGACCCCGGGAAGATGGCTACACCTTC. It is translated as CASSLQGPREDGYTF.

This chain joins TRBV28 and TRBJ2-5, with D perhaps matching TRBD1 (6 bases). Trimming stripped 6 bases from V and 1 base from J, with 9 bases between. This CDR3 has 13 residues. Germline V gives CDR1 MDHEN, CDR2 SYDVKM. For the CDR3, the DNA is TGTGCCAGCAGAGGACAGATCCAAGAGACCCAGTACTTC. The encoded protein is CASRGQIQETQYF.

The chain links TRBV7-9 to TRBJ1-1; 11 nucleotides align to TRBD1. The CDR3 totals 13 residues. The germline V gene has CDR1 SEHNR and CDR2 FQNEAQ (reference sequence). Trimming took 3 bases from V and 12 from J; bases not matched to a gene: 6. The CDR3 here is CASSLGTGGSSFF. CDR3 bases: TGTGCCAGCAGCTTGGGGACAGGGGGTTCGTCTTTCTTT.

The J gene is TRBJ2-2, the V gene TRBV5-4; TRBD1 matches 9 bases. V lost 4 bases and J lost 3; bases outside the gene matches: 10. CDR1 and CDR2 (germline): SGHNT, YYREEE (reference sequence). The CDR3 runs to 17 residues. CDR3 sequence: CASSLPNRGLDTGELFF. The CDR3 nucleotides read TGTGCCAGCAGCCTTCCGAACAGGGGGCTAGACACCGGGGAGCTGTTTTTT. Complete variable domain (other parts from reference TRBV5-4 and TRBJ2-2): ETGVTQSPTHLIKTRGQQVTLRCSSQSGHNTVSWYQQALGQGPQFIFQYYREEENGRGNFPPRFSGLQFPNYSSELNVNALELDDSALYLCASSLPNRGLDTGELFFGEGSRLTVL.

This clone was seen once. The chain is built from TRBV28 and TRBJ1-1; D unclear. Per germline, CDR1 MDHEN and CDR2 SYDVKM. The V gene lost 2 bases and the J gene lost 6 bases, with 10 bases spanning the gap. This CDR3 has 13 amino acids. CDR3 residues: CASSLDNPPEAFF. The CDR3 DNA reads TGTGCCAGCAGTTTAGACAACCCGCCTGAAGCTTTCTTT.

V is TRBV5-1 and J is TRBJ1-1, with D perhaps TRBD1 (6 bases). CDR1 is SGHRS and CDR2 is YFSETQ in the germline V gene. Trimming removed 3 bases from V and 1 base from J, with 10 bases in between. The CDR3 runs to 14 residues. CDR3 nucleotide sequence: TGCGCCAGCAGCTCAGGGACACCGAACACTGAAGCTTTCTTT. Translating it yields CASSSGTPNTEAFF.

V is TRBV19 and J is TRBJ2-2, with TRBD2 as a possible D gene (5 bases). CDR1 and CDR2 from the germline V gene are LNHDA and SQIVND (reference sequence). The CDR3 length is 15 residues. V was shortened by 8 bases and J by 5 bases, with 18 bases between the two germline ends. CDR3 protein: CASEETRENTGELFF. The CDR3 nucleotides read TGTGCCAGTGAGGAAACTAGAGAGAATACCGGGGAGCTGTTTTTT.

This clone occurred once. The J gene is TRBJ2-1, the V gene TRBV5-1, with TRBD1 matching 9 bases. The CDR3 totals 14 residues. Germline V lookup: CDR1 SGHRS, CDR2 YFSETQ. The trim removed 0 bases at V and 6 bases at J, leaving 1 base unmatched. CDR3: CASSLADRGNEQFF. In DNA, the CDR3 is TGCGCCAGCAGCTTGGCGGACAGGGGCAATGAGCAGTTCTTC.

The chain couples TRBV15 to TRBJ2-1; D not certain. Trimming took 1 base from V and 7 from J, leaving 11 bases between them. Germline V gene sequence: CDR1 LNHNV, CDR2 YYDKDF (reference sequence). This CDR3 contains 14 residues. CDR3 nucleotides: TGTGCCACCAGCAGAGTAACAGCTTTAAATGAGCAGTTCTTC. Its protein is CATSRVTALNEQFF.

The chain couples TRBV7-9 to TRBJ2-3; D may be TRBD1 (6 bases). In germline, CDR1 is SEHNR, CDR2 FQNEAQ (reference sequence). V lost 1 base, J lost 3 bases, and 11 bases lay in between. This CDR3 comprises 15 residues. The chain's CDR3 is CASSLGGPATDTQYF. Here the CDR3 DNA reads TGTGCCAGCAGCTTAGGGGGGCCAGCGACAGATACGCAGTATTTT.

Here the CDR3 reads CASSGERIPDTQYF. CDR3 in DNA: TGTGCCAGCAGTGGAGAGAGAATCCCAGATACGCAGTATTTT. The genes are TRBV2 and TRBJ2-3; D gene ambiguous. Trimming stripped 4 bases from V and 4 bases from J, with 12 bases between. The CDR3 length is 14 residues. Per germline, CDR1 SNHLY and CDR2 FYNNEI.

V and J are TRBV10-2 and TRBJ1-2; 7 nucleotides agree with TRBD1. V lost 7 bases to trimming and J lost 2 bases; unmatched junction nucleotides: 10. CDR1 is WSHSY, CDR2 SAAADI, per germline. The CDR3 length is 15 residues. The CDR3 reads CASNAPGQSNYGYTF. The CDR3, as DNA: TGCGCCAGCAATGCCCCGGGACAGTCCAACTATGGCTACACCTTC.

The genes are TRBV7-9 and TRBJ2-3, with a weak D call TRBD1 (5 bases). CDR3 length: 13 amino acids. Germline assignment: CDR1 SEHNR and CDR2 FQNEAQ (reference sequence). Trimming left V 5 bases short and J 4 bases short, with 10 bases between. The CDR3, as DNA: TGTGCCAGCAGCCTTGTAGGGGCAGATACGCAGTATTTT. It is translated as CASSLVGADTQYF. The entire variable domain, with the rest obtained from reference TRBV7-9 and TRBJ2-3, is as follows: DTGVSQNPRHKITKRGQNVTFRCDPISEHNRLYWYRQTLGQGPEFLTYFQNEAQLEKSRLLSDRFSAERPKGSFSTLEIQRTEQGDSAMYLCASSLVGADTQYFGPGTRLTVL.

The chain carries TRBV13 and TRBJ2-2; no reliable D call. The V gene lost 5 bases and the J gene lost 6 bases, with 7 bases spanning the gap. The CDR3 covers 12 residues. Germline lookup yields CDR1 PRHDT and CDR2 FYEKMQ (reference sequence). Written as DNA, the CDR3 is TGTGCCAGCAGCCTCGTTGCCGGGGAGCTGTTTTTT. This translates into CASSLVAGELFF.

The CDR3 bases are TGTGCCAGCAGCTTATACCTTAGCGGACCCTACGAGCAGTACGTC. This codes for CASSLYLSGPYEQYV. V and J are TRBV11-2 and TRBJ2-7; D is perhaps TRBD2 (6 bases). Germline values: CDR1 SGHAT, CDR2 FQNNGV. V dropped 2 bases and J dropped 2 bases, with 13 bases sitting between them. The CDR3 extends over 15 amino acids.

The chain uses TRBV5-4 and TRBJ2-2; the match to TRBD2 covers 12 bases. V shed 3 bases, J shed 9 bases, and the junction held 6 bases outside the gene matches. The CDR3 covers 15 residues. CDR1 and CDR2 (germline): SGHNT, YYREEE (reference sequence). CDR3 sequence (DNA): TGTGCCAGCAGCTCCGGGACTAGCGGGCCCAGGGAGCTGTTTTTT. It encodes CASSSGTSGPRELFF.

The chain links TRBV24-1 to TRBJ2-1; 10 positions agree with TRBD2. The CDR3 loop spans 15 amino acids. V lost 2 bases, J lost 8 bases, and 5 bases stayed unmatched. Per germline, CDR1 KGHDR and CDR2 SFDVKD. CDR3 amino acids: CATSDYTSGIHEQFF. The DNA of the CDR3 is TGTGCCACCAGTGATTATACTAGCGGGATCCATGAGCAGTTCTTC.

V usage is TRBV11-3 and J usage is TRBJ2-5, with D maybe TRBD1 (5 bases). In germline, CDR1 is SGHNT, CDR2 YENEEA. Trimming shortened V by 1 base and J by 4 bases, and 13 bases separated the two germline ends. The CDR3 extends over 15 amino acids. The CDR3 DNA reads as TGTGCCAGCAGCTTAGGTATCAGGGTTACAGAGACCCAGTACTTC. Translation gives CASSLGIRVTETQYF.

The chain couples TRBV5-6 to TRBJ2-5; the match to TRBD1 covers 7 bases. Germline V lookup: CDR1 SGHDT, CDR2 YYEEEE. This CDR3 contains 14 residues. Germline trimming cut 4 bases from V and 5 bases from J; bases unmatched to any gene: 8. Written as DNA, the CDR3 is TGTGCCAGCAGCATGGGACAGCAGCAGGAGACCCAGTACTTC. Encoded protein: CASSMGQQQETQYF.

The chain links TRBV5-1 to TRBJ2-7; possible D gene TRBD2, 6 bases. Germline-derived CDR1 and CDR2 are SGHRS and YFSETQ. This CDR3 is built from 14 residues. The germline V and J ends were trimmed by 2 bases and 5 bases, with 14 bases remaining between them. The CDR3 here is CASSFGGDMHEQYF. The CDR3 DNA reads as TGCGCCAGCAGCTTTGGAGGGGATATGCACGAGCAGTACTTC.

The CDR3 DNA reads as TGTGCCAGCAGCTCACCTCTGGGACAGGGGCGGCAGCCCCAGCATTTT. Its protein is CASSSPLGQGRQPQHF. The rearrangement links TRBV11-3 to TRBJ1-5, with TRBD1 matching 10 bases. Unmatched junction bases numbered 10, after V lost 4 bases and J lost 7 bases. The CDR3 has 16 amino acids. Germline CDR1 and CDR2: SGHNT and YENEEA.

The chain has TRBV25-1 and TRBJ2-7, with 7 bases aligning to TRBD1. The germline gives CDR1 MGHDK, CDR2 SYGVNS. V was clipped by 5 bases and J by 3 bases; unmatched bases: 10. This CDR3 has 15 residues. The CDR3 coding sequence is TGTGCCAGCAGTCCCCACAGGGGAAACAACTACGAGCAGTACTTC. The encoded protein is CASSPHRGNNYEQYF.

The chain recombines TRBV2 with TRBJ2-7; no firm D call. V was cut by 5 bases and J by 2 bases, with 7 bases left in between. CDR1 and CDR2 from the germline V gene are SNHLY and FYNNEI. This CDR3 has 12 amino acids. The CDR3 loop reads CASSIGAYEQYV. CDR3 sequence (DNA): TGTGCCAGCAGTATCGGAGCCTACGAGCAGTACGTC.